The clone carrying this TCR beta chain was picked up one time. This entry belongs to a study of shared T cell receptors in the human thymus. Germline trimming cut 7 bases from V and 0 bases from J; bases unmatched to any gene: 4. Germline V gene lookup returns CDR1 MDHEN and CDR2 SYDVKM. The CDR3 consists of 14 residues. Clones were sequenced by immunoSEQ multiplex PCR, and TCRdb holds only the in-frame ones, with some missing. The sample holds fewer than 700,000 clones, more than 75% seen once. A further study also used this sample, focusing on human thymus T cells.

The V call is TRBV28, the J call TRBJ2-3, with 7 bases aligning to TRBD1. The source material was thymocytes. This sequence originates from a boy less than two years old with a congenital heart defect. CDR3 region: CASMRGRSTDTQYF. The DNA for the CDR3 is TGTGCCAGCATGAGGGGGCGAAGCACAGATACGCAGTATTTT. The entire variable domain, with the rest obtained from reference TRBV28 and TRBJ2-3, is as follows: DVKVTQSSRYLVKRTGEKVFLECVQDMDHENMFWYRQDPGLGLRLIYFSYDVKMKEKGDIPEGYSVSREKKERFSLILESASTNQTSMYLCASMRGRSTDTQYFGPGTRLTVL.